The rows below give T cell receptor beta chains drawn from one sample of a study of cytomegalovirus exposure and HLA in healthy donors. Method: immunoSEQ multiplex PCR; TCRdb's copy keeps in-frame clones and lacks some. The table records roughly 160,000 clones, 82% of them present only once. Sequenced sample: PBMCs. These receptors came from a man in his forties or fifties in good health and CMV-seropositive. CDR3s include the opening cysteine and the closing phenylalanine or tryptophan. The D gene is left open where the match is weak. The listing skips clone size in some rows; elsewhere it reads once, few, many or a size class.

TRBJ2-5 - TRBV11-2 TRBD2 TGTGCCAGCAGCCGGACTAGCGGGGTCCAAGAGACCCAGTACTTC CASSRTSGVQETQYF
TRBJ2-7 once TRBV6-5 - TGTGCCAGCAGCCAGGACAGCTACGAGCAGTACTTC CASSQDSYEQYF
TRBJ2-6 - TRBV4-3 - TGCGCCAGCAGCCAGGGCTCAGGGGCGTTTGGGGCCAACGTCCTGACTTTC CASSQGSGAFGANVLTF
TRBJ2-7 - TRBV28 - TGTGCCAGCAGTTTACTATATGTCCCCTACGAGCAGTACTTC CASSLLYVPYEQYF
TRBJ2-1 - TRBV9 TRBD2 TGTGCCAGCAGCGTAAGCGGGGCACACTACAATGAGCAGTTCTTC CASSVSGAHYNEQFF
TRBJ1-4 few TRBV9 TRBD1 TGTGCCAGCAGCGTGACAGGGGCTAATGAAAAACTGTTTTTT CASSVTGANEKLFF
TRBJ2-7 few TRBV28 - TGTGCCAGCAGTTTTTCTGCCCCCTACTCCTACGAGCAGTACTTC CASSFSAPYSYEQYF
TRBJ2-7 - TRBV7-2 - TGTGCCAGCAGCTTTCAGGGGCCCGCCAGCGAGCAGTACTTC CASSFQGPASEQYF
TRBJ2-5 - TRBV29-1 TRBD2 TGCAGCGCCAGACTAGCGGGGCCACAAGAGACCCAGTACTTC CSARLAGPQETQYF
TRBJ2-1 once TRBV7-9 - TGTGCCAGCAGCCACCCGGACTTGTTCTCCTACAATGAGCAGTTCTTC CASSHPDLFSYNEQFF